This record looks at one T cell receptor beta chain sequence and its context. The record originates from a study of blood T cell repertoires in COVID-19. Background on the study: Samples of COVID-19 (acute and convalescent) were obtained from the United States, Italy and Spain. The analysed material was cDNA or gDNA that came from T cells, B-cell-depleted T cells, or PBMCs.

In the authors' workflow: The authors estimated nucleated cell counts from reference gene primer amplification. Sequenced by immunoSEQ multiplex PCR; TCRdb stores in-frame clones only, minus some. From that table come the V and J calls and clone size; the DNA was used to work out D and trimming. Of approximately 150,000 clones listed, around nine tenths are singletons. Trimming removed 7 bases from V and 2 bases from J; junction bases left unmatched: 10. The length of the CDR3 is 15 residues. Germline CDR1 reads MNHEY; CDR2 reads SVGAGI. This sequence was found in a woman between 55 and 75 years old with acute or convalescent COVID-19. The source material was peripheral blood. J is TRBJ1-2 and V is TRBV6-5, with 7 bases that match TRBD1. In DNA form, the CDR3 reads TGTGCCAGCAATACTCAGGGGGAAAGGAACTATGGCTACACCTTC. Its protein is CASNTQGERNYGYTF.